These T cell receptor beta chains were read from a single sample in a study of blood T cell repertoires in COVID-19. Produced via immunoSEQ multiplex PCR; TCRdb's table is partial and in-frame only. The sample holds 25,000 to 35,000 clones; roughly 78% are singletons and the top ten take 21%. Material for sequencing was peripheral blood. These receptors were obtained from a boy under 10 years old with active or convalescent COVID-19. CDR3s include the opening cysteine and the closing phenylalanine or tryptophan. Size is stated for part of the rows, as once, few or many counts, or as a class when the clone is expanded.

J gene,V gene,clone size,CDR3 protein
TRBJ2-7,TRBV7-9,-,CASSYSVAGAYEQYF
TRBJ1-3,TRBV28,-,CASSAAGGAGNTIYF
TRBJ2-2,TRBV3-1/TRBV3-2,-,CASSPSGNTGELFF
TRBJ1-1,TRBV27,-,CASSLFGEGTEAFF
TRBJ1-2,TRBV6-6,-,CASSFTHLRTRGRGYGYTF
TRBJ2-2,TRBV9,-,CASSVVAGNTGELFF
TRBJ2-1,TRBV5-1,-,CASSLGLVASYNEQFF
TRBJ2-4,TRBV21-1,-,CASSKDALPRRNIQYF
TRBJ2-1,TRBV5-1,few,CASSLDAGVINEQFF
TRBJ2-3,TRBV7-2,-,CASSLGARGGGGTDTQYF
TRBJ2-1,TRBV6-7,-,CASTGHPRFRYNEQFF
TRBJ2-2,TRBV24-1,-,CATSGLAGAHTGELFF
TRBJ2-1,TRBV13,-,CASSLESGGALHEQFF
TRBJ1-3,TRBV2,-,CASRHRQQGIIFF
TRBJ2-1,TRBV25-1,few,CASSELGDSLDNEQFF
TRBJ2-1,TRBV15,-,CATSRPTSNPKSYNEQFF
TRBJ2-1,TRBV6-2/TRBV6-3,once,CASSFSGSLGNEQFF
TRBJ1-2,TRBV5-6,-,CASSSGGSRAGYTF
TRBJ2-2,TRBV5-1,-,CASSPGQRYNTGELFF
TRBJ1-5,TRBV21-1,-,CASSKVTRQGARSNQPQHF
TRBJ2-1,TRBV7-6,-,CASSLDAGSKGEQFF
TRBJ1-5,TRBV19,-,CASSTTGRTNQPQHF
TRBJ1-6,TRBV4-1,-,CASSPQGGHSPLHF
TRBJ1-2,TRBV7-2,-,CASSLRQGGVYGYTF
TRBJ1-1,TRBV15,-,CATSRDPRVNTEAFF
TRBJ2-2,TRBV9,-,CASSVGGIVSGELFF
TRBJ1-4,TRBV4-1,few,CASSHRQGSTTNEKLFF
TRBJ1-4,TRBV12-3/TRBV12-4,once,CASSLLFNEKLFF
TRBJ2-1,TRBV29-1,once,CSVEGWRGSSYNEQFF
TRBJ1-1,TRBV6-6,-,CASSQTGTGATNTEAFF
TRBJ2-7,TRBV27,few,CASSETPGGDSSTYEQYF
TRBJ1-6,TRBV6-5,-,CASRPRGADSPLHF
TRBJ2-5,TRBV4-3,-,CASSQGGGRQETQYF
TRBJ1-6,TRBV9,-,CASSAETGRNSPLHF
TRBJ1-2,TRBV28,-,CASSLFIRDRRRGNYGYTF
TRBJ1-6,TRBV5-1,-,CASSLGQVEPFTLHF
TRBJ2-1,TRBV3-1/TRBV3-2,many,CASSQDVWQYNEQFF
TRBJ2-5,TRBV7-2,-,CASSLDGAGGGETQYF
TRBJ1-5,TRBV6-6,-,CASSRLSLGGVDQPQHF
TRBJ2-5,TRBV27,-,CASSLGTGRETQYF
TRBJ2-5,TRBV7-2,few,CASKLYLWETQYF
TRBJ2-7,TRBV3-1/TRBV3-2,once,CASSQVSEQYF
TRBJ1-5,TRBV5-1,-,CASSLVGYRGLRTRGNQPQHF
TRBJ1-1,TRBV13,many,CASSFRGRTEAFF
TRBJ1-5,TRBV6-6,-,CASRSGDSNQPQHF
TRBJ1-1,TRBV18,-,CASSLNQGNDGEAFF
TRBJ2-3,TRBV11-2,-,CASSPRLAGISTQYF
TRBJ1-3,TRBV15,once,CATSVRDSGNTIYF
TRBJ2-3,TRBV10-3,-,CAISVTSGGTGDPQYF
TRBJ1-1,TRBV4-3,-,CASSQDRVEAYTTFF
TRBJ1-1,TRBV19,-,CASISLGRGRNTEAFF
TRBJ2-7,TRBV3-1/TRBV3-2,-,CASSQVGRAAEQYF
TRBJ1-1,TRBV6-5,-,CASRPGNTEAFF
TRBJ2-2,TRBV5-6,-,CASSLRGASGGELFF
TRBJ1-1,TRBV6-6,-,CASSYSKGRGTEAFF
TRBJ1-2,TRBV5-6,-,CASSSDTNYGYTF
TRBJ2-7,TRBV5-8,-,CASSLARLTFSYEQYF